The source of this T cell receptor (beta chain) is a study of blood T cell repertoires in COVID-19. Background on the study: Italy, Spain and the United States were the sources of the convalescent and acute COVID-19 samples. Sample material is recorded as cDNA or gDNA derived from T cells, B-cell-depleted T cells, or PBMCs.

The germline CDR1 and CDR2 sequences are LNHNV and YYDKDF (reference sequence). The CDR3 is 15 amino acids. Trimming left V 5 bases short and J 3 bases short, with 16 bases between. In the authors' workflow: Counts of nucleated cells, estimated from reference gene primer amplification, were obtained. Assay: immunoSEQ multiplex PCR; the TCRdb copy retains only in-frame clones and omits some. V and J calls and clone size come straight from that table; D and trimming were deduced from the DNA. The sample shows some 110,000 clones, around 83% of them seen only once. The V gene is TRBV15, the J gene TRBJ1-2, with D maybe TRBD1 (5 bases). The material sequenced was peripheral blood. This receptor was obtained from a man between 35 and 55 years old with acute or convalescent COVID-19. CDR3 loop: CATSSRQGTDYGYTF. DNA of the CDR3: TGTGCCACCAGCTCGCGGCAGGGTACCGACTATGGCTACACCTTC. Complete variable domain (other parts from reference TRBV15 and TRBJ1-2): DAMVIQNPRYQVTQFGKPVTLSCSQTLNHNVMYWYQQKSSQAPKLLFHYYDKDFNNEADTPDNFQSRRPNTSFCFLDIRSPGLGDTAMYLCATSSRQGTDYGYTFGSGTRLTVV.